This T cell receptor (beta chain) was sequenced during a study of T cell repertoires in cytomegalovirus infection. Whole-study context: It can be stated that public TCR beta signatures indicated CMV infection as well as a matching HLA type. Findings and caveats of the study: The ex vivo response showed dominance by HLA-C-restricted CMV-specific TCR beta clonotypes.

A remark on this clonotype: Its target is not known.

MiXCR, run by TCRdb on the reads, gives a single entry per CDR3 protein. The table lists fewer than 300,000 distinct CDR3 sequences, 25% of them singletons. CDR3 length: 13 residues. In germline, CDR1 is MDHEN, CDR2 SYDVKM. J lost 9 bases, V lost 7 bases, and 9 bases had no gene match. The rearrangement joins TRBV28 to TRBJ2-1; 7 nucleotides line up with TRBD1. The sequence derives from a human donor in good health (CMV status not recorded). Some clones in this sample may be carry-over from other donors' samples. The specimen sequenced was PBMCs. The CDR3 is CASTKGADLEQFF. CDR3 coding DNA: TGTGCCAGCACTAAGGGGGCAGATCTTGAGCAGTTCTTC.